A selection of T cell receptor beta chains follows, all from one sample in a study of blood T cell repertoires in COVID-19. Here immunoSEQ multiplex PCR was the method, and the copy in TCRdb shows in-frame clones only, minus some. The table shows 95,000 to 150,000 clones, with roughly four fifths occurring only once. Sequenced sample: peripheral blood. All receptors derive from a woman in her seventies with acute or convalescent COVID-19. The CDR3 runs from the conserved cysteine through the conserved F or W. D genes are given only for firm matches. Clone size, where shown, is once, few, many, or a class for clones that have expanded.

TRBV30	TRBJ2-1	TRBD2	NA	CAWSGGLARDEQFF	TGTGCCTGGAGTGGCGGACTAGCCCGCGATGAGCAGTTCTTC
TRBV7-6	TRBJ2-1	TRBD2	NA	CASSLGLAGGPKGGEQFF	TGTGCCAGCAGCTTAGGGTTAGCGGGGGGCCCCAAAGGGGGTGAGCAGTTCTTC
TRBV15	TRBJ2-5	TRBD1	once	CATRTGTGAFQETQYF	TGTGCCACCAGAACCGGGACAGGGGCGTTCCAAGAGACCCAGTACTTC
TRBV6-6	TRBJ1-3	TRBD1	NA	CASSPRTGVANTIYF	TGTGCCAGCAGCCCCAGGACAGGGGTGGCAAACACCATATATTTT
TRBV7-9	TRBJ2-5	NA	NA	CASSFKEEETQYF	TGTGCCAGCAGCTTTAAGGAGGAAGAGACCCAGTACTTC
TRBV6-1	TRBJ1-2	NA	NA	CASSSKTLYGYTF	TGTGCCAGCAGTTCCAAGACTCTCTATGGCTACACCTTC
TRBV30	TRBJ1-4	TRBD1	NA	CAWSVGDRAGEKLFF	TGTGCCTGGAGTGTAGGGGACAGGGCCGGCGAAAAACTGTTTTTT
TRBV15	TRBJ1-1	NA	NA	CATSLRRQAFEAFF	TGTGCCACCAGCTTAAGAAGACAGGCCTTTGAAGCTTTCTTT
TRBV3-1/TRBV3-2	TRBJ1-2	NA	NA	CASSQGHLDYGYTF	TGTGCCAGCAGCCAGGGACACTTGGATTATGGCTACACCTTC
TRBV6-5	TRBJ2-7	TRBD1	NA	CASSRDREFYEQYF	TGTGCCAGCAGCCGGGACAGGGAATTCTACGAGCAGTACTTC
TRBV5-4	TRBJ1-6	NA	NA	CASSLKESGNSPLHF	TGTGCCAGCAGCTTAAAGGAAAGCGGGAATTCACCCCTCCACTTT
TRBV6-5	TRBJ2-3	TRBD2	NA	CASSLLAGRGTDTQYF	TGTGCCAGCAGTTTGCTAGCGGGGCGAGGCACAGATACGCAGTATTTT
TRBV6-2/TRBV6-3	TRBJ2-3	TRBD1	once	CASSNIQGVSSTDTQYF	TGTGCCAGCAGTAATATTCAGGGGGTTTCATCCACAGATACGCAGTATTTT
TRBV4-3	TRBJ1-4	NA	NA	CASSQDYGQGEDEKLFF	TGCGCCAGCAGCCAAGATTACGGCCAAGGGGAGGATGAAAAACTGTTTTTT
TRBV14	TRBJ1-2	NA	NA	CASSDTHYGYTF	TGTGCCAGCAGCGACACGCACTATGGCTACACCTTC
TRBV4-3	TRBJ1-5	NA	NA	CASSQDRGSTYQPQHF	TGCGCCAGCAGCCAAGACAGGGGTAGCACATATCAGCCCCAGCATTTT
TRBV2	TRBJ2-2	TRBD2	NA	CASNSERGAGELFF	TGTGCCAGCAACTCGGAGCGGGGGGCCGGGGAGCTGTTTTTT
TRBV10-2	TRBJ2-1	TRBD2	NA	CASSESLLAGGKGGNEQFF	TGCGCCAGCAGTGAGTCTCTACTAGCGGGGGGGAAGGGCGGCAATGAGCAGTTCTTC
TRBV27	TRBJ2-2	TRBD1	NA	CASSDRGRYTGELFF	TGTGCCAGCAGTGACAGGGGGCGTTACACCGGGGAGCTGTTTTTT
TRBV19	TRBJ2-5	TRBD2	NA	CASSIGPGGTQYF	TGTGCCAGTAGTATTGGTCCGGGGGGGACCCAGTACTTC
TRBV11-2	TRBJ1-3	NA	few	CASSLTDTGNTIYF	TGTGCCAGCAGCTTAACTGATACTGGAAACACCATATATTTT
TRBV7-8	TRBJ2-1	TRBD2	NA	CASRLGGGNEQFF	TGTGCCAGCAGGTTGGGGGGGGGCAATGAGCAGTTCTTC
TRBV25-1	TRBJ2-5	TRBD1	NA	CASSDPGQGQETQYF	TGTGCCAGCAGTGATCCGGGACAGGGGCAAGAGACCCAGTACTTC
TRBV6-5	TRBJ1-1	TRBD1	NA	CASIPTGINTEAFF	TGTGCCAGCATCCCGACAGGGATCAACACTGAAGCTTTCTTT
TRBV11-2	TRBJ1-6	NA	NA	CASSSTGPGSPLHF	TGTGCCAGCAGCTCAACAGGGCCGGGTTCACCCCTCCACTTT
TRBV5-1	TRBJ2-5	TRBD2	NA	CASSFSGRSRGETQYF	TGCGCCAGCAGCTTTAGTGGACGGTCGCGGGGGGAGACCCAGTACTTC
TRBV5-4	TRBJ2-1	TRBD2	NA	CASSLGTSGGRNEQFF	TGTGCCAGCAGCTTGGGGACTAGCGGGGGAAGAAATGAGCAGTTCTTC
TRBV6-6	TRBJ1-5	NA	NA	CASSSGVSNQPQHF	TGTGCCAGCAGTTCAGGGGTTAGCAATCAGCCCCAGCATTTT
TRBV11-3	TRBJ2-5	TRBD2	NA	CASRISGGEETQYF	TGTGCCAGCAGGATTAGCGGGGGGGAAGAGACCCAGTACTTC
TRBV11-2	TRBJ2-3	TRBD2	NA	CASSPRGGPPDTQYF	TGTGCCAGCAGCCCACGGGGGGGCCCGCCAGATACGCAGTATTTT
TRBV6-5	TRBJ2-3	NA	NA	CASRETGGTDTQYF	TGTGCCAGCAGAGAGACAGGAGGCACAGATACGCAGTATTTT
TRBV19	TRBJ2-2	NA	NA	CASKGNSPSNTGELFF	TGTGCCAGTAAAGGAAACAGCCCCTCGAACACCGGGGAGCTGTTTTTT
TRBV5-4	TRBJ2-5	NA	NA	CASSVTSGQETQYF	TGTGCCAGCAGCGTCACCTCAGGGCAAGAGACCCAGTACTTC
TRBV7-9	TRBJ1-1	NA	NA	CASSLARIFMVNTEAFF	TGTGCCAGCAGCTTAGCGCGGATTTTTATGGTGAACACTGAAGCTTTCTTT
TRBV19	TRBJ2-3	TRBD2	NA	CASSRRGLAGGGTDTQYF	TGTGCCAGTAGTAGACGGGGACTAGCGGGGGGCGGCACAGATACGCAGTATTTT
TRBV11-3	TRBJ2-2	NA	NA	CASSLDGTNTGELFF	TGTGCCAGCAGCTTAGACGGGACAAACACCGGGGAGCTGTTTTTT
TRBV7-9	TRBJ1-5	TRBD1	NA	CASSTGQVNQPQHF	TGTGCCAGCAGCACCGGACAGGTCAATCAGCCCCAGCATTTT
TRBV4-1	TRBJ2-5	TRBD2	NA	CASSRGGLAGMKETQYF	TGCGCCAGCAGCCGAGGAGGACTAGCGGGGATGAAAGAGACCCAGTACTTC
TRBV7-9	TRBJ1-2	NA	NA	CASSLQGDYGYTF	TGTGCCAGCAGCCTACAGGGCGACTATGGCTACACCTTC
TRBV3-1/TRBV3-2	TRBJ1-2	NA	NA	CASSPRGGYGYTF	TGTGCCAGCAGCCCCCGGGGGGGCTATGGCTACACCTTC
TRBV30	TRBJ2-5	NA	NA	CAWSGGGRKTQYF	TGTGCCTGGAGTGGTGGGGGCAGGAAGACCCAGTACTTC
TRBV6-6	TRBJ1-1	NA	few	CASSYSTHRVNTEAFF	TGTGCCAGCAGTTACTCGACGCACAGGGTGAACACTGAAGCTTTCTTT
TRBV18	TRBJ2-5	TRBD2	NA	CASSPPGLAGGQETQYF	TGTGCCAGCTCACCACCGGGACTAGCGGGGGGGCAAGAGACCCAGTACTTC
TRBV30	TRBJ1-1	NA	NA	CAWSVPTTEAFF	TGTGCCTGGAGTGTACCAACTACTGAAGCTTTCTTT
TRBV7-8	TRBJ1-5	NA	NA	CASSLAGLSNQPQHF	TGTGCCAGCAGCTTAGCGGGACTTAGCAATCAGCCCCAGCATTTT
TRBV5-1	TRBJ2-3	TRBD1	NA	CASSLAQGARGTQYF	TGCGCCAGCAGCTTGGCCCAGGGGGCGAGGGGGACGCAGTATTTT
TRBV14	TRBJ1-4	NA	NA	CASSPSGGATNEKLFF	TGTGCCAGCAGCCCCAGCGGGGGGGCGACTAATGAAAAACTGTTTTTT
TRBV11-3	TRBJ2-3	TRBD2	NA	CASSFSGGAIDTQYF	TGTGCCAGCAGCTTTAGCGGGGGGGCCATAGATACGCAGTATTTT
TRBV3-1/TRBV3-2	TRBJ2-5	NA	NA	CASSQWGRQETQYF	TGTGCCAGCAGCCAATGGGGCAGACAAGAGACCCAGTACTTC
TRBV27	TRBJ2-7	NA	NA	CASSPDYYEQYF	TGTGCCAGCAGTCCCGACTATTACGAGCAGTACTTC